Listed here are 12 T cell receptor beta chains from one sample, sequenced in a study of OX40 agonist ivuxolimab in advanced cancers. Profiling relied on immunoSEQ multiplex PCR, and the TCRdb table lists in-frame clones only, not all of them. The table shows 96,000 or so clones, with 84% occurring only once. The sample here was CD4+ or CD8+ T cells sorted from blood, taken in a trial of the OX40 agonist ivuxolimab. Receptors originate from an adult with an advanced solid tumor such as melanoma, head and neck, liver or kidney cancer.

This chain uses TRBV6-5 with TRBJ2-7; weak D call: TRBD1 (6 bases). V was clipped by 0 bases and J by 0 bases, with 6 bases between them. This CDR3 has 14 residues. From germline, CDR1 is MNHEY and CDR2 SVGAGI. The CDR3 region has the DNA TGTGCCAGCAGTTACTCACAGGGCTCCTACGAGCAGTACTTC. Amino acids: CASSYSQGSYEQYF.

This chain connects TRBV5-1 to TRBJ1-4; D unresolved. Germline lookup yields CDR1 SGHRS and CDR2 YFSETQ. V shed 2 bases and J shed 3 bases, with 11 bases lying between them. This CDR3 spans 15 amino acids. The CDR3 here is CASSLSQAANEKLFF. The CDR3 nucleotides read TGCGCCAGCAGCTTATCGCAGGCGGCTAATGAAAAACTGTTTTTT.

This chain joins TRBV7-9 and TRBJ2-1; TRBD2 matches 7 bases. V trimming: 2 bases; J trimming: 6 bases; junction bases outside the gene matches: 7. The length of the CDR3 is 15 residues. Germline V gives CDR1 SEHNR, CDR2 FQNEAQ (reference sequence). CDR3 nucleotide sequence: TGTGCCAGCAGCTTACCGGAGCGGGGCATCAATGAGCAGTTCTTC. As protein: CASSLPERGINEQFF.

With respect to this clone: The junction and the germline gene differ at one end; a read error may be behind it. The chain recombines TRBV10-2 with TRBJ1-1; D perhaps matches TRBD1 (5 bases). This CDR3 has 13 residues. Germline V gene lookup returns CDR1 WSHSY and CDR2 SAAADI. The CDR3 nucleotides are TGCGCCAGCACTGAGAGGGGAGGAACTGAAGCTTTCTTT. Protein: CASTERGGTEAFF.

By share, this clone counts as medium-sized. The CDR3 region has the DNA TGTGCCAGCAGTTACAACGGGGGAGACGAGCAGTACTTC. It encodes CASSYNGGDEQYF. This chain connects TRBV6-5 to TRBJ2-7, with D possibly TRBD2 on 6 matching bases. This CDR3 region has 13 residues. Germline loops: CDR1 MNHEY, CDR2 SVGAGI. V dropped 2 bases and J dropped 5 bases, with 10 bases sitting between them.

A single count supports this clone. Written as DNA, the CDR3 is TGTGCCAGCAGCTTTGAGCGGGAGTACTACGAGCAGTACTTC. It encodes CASSFEREYYEQYF. The genes are TRBV7-2 and TRBJ2-7, with TRBD2 matching over 8 bases. Germline V lookup: CDR1 SGHTA, CDR2 FQGNSA. The CDR3 consists of 14 residues. J was trimmed by 3 bases and V by 3 bases; bases with no gene match: 4.

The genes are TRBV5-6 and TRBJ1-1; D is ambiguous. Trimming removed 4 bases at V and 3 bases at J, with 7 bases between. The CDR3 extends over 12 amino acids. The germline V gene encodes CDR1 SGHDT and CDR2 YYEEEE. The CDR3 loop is CASSRKYTEAFF. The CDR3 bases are TGTGCCAGCAGCCGAAAATACACTGAAGCTTTCTTT.

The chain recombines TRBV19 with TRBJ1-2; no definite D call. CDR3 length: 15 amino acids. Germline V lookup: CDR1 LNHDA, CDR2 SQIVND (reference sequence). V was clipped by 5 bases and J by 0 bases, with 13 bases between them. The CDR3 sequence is CASSPQDPPNYGYTF. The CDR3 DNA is TGTGCCAGTAGTCCTCAGGACCCACCTAACTATGGCTACACCTTC.

CDR3 sequence reads: CASSLTLAGGPVGETQYF. CDR3 bases: TGTGCCAGCAGCCTAACCCTAGCGGGGGGGCCCGTCGGGGAGACCCAGTACTTC. The chain joins TRBV7-2 to TRBJ2-5; 12 bases fit TRBD2. Losses at the gene ends were 5 bases for V and 5 bases for J; bases not matched to a gene: 15. Germline V gene lookup returns CDR1 SGHTA and CDR2 FQGNSA. This CDR3 spans 18 amino acids. The complete variable domain, with remaining parts taken from reference TRBV7-2 and TRBJ2-5, reads GAGVSQSPSNKVTEKGKDVELRCDPISGHTALYWYRQSLGQGLEFLIYFQGNSAPDKSGLPSDRFSAERTGGSVSTLTIQRTQQEDSAVYLCASSLTLAGGPVGETQYFGPGTRLLVL.

The CDR3 nucleotides are TGTGCCAGCAGCGATGGGGACACCAACACTGAAGCTTTCTTT. This translates into CASSDGDTNTEAFF. The V call is TRBV6-5, the J call TRBJ1-1; D is possibly TRBD1 (6 bases). Germline V gene sequence: CDR1 MNHEY, CDR2 SVGAGI. This CDR3 comprises 14 residues. V lost 6 bases and J 2 bases, leaving 13 bases between the germline ends.

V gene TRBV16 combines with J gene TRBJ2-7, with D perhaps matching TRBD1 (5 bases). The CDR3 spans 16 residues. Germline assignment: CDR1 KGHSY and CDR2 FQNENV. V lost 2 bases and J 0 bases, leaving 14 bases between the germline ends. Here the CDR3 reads CASSQGRIRGSYEQYF. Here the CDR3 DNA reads TGTGCCAGCAGCCAAGGGCGTATAAGGGGCTCCTACGAGCAGTACTTC.

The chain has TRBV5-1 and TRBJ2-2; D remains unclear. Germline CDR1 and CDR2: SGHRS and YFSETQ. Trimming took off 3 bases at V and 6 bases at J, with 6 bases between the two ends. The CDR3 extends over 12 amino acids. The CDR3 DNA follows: TGCGCCAGCAGCTCCTACCCCGGGGAGCTGTTTTTT. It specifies CASSSYPGELFF.